The source of this T cell receptor (beta chain) is a study of graft-versus-host responses after intestinal transplantation. In the study overall: Recipients had transplants, and these were multivisceral, liver-intestinal, or isolated intestinal.

As regards this clone: The antigen is not known.

Broader study findings: Clonal ratios of graft-versus-host to host-versus-graft in allografts were high for patients exhibiting graft-donor T cell macrochimerism. Circulating GvH clones peaking coincided with falling HvG clones soon after transplant.

Method: immunoSEQ multiplex PCR; TCRdb's copy keeps in-frame clones and lacks some. The table shows approximately 86,000 clones, with 90% to 95% occurring only once. The CDR3 sequence is 18 residues long. The V and J ends lost 2 bases and 2 bases, in that order; junction bases with no gene match: 7. Germline CDR1 is LGHNA and CDR2 is YSLEER. The source material was unstimulated CD4+ T cells sorted from spleen or lymph node cells, sampled before intestinal transplant. This sequence was found in a human donor who received an intestinal transplant. The chain recombines TRBV4-3 with TRBJ2-1; 12 bases line up with TRBD2. The DNA of the CDR3 is TGCGCCAGCAGCCAACGCCCTAGCGGGGGGGCCCCCTACAATGAGCAGTTCTTC. This gives the protein CASSQRPSGGAPYNEQFF.